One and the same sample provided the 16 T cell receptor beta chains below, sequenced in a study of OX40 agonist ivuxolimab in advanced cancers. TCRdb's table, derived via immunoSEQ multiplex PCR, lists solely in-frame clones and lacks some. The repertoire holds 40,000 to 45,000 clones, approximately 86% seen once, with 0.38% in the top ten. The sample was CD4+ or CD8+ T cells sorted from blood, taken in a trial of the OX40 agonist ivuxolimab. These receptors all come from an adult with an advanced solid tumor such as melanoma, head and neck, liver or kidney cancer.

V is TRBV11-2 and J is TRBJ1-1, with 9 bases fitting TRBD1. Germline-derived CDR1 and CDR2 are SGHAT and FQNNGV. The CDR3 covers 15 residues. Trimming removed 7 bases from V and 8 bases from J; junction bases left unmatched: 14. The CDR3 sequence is CASTLQTGGVREAFF. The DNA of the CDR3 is TGTGCCAGCACCCTCCAAACAGGGGGCGTACGGGAAGCTTTCTTT.

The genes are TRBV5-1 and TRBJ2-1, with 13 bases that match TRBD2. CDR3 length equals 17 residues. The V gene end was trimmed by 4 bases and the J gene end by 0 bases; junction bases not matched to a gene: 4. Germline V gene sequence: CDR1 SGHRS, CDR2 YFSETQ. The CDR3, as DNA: TGCGCCAGCAGCGAAACTAGCGGGGGGGCCTCCTACAATGAGCAGTTCTTC. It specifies CASSETSGGASYNEQFF.

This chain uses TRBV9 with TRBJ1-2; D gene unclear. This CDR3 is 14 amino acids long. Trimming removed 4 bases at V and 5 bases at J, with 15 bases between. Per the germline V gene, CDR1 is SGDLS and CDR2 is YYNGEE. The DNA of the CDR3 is TGTGCCAGCAGCCCCTACTTCGGAGGTTATGGCTACACCTTC. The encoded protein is CASSPYFGGYGYTF.

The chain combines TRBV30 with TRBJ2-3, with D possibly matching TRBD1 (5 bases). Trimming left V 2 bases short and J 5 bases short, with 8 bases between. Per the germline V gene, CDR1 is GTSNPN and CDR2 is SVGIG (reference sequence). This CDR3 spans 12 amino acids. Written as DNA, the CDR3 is TGTGCCTGGAGTCCAGACAGAGATACGCAGTATTTT. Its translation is CAWSPDRDTQYF. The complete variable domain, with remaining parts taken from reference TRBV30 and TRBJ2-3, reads SQTIHQWPATLVQPVGSPLSLECTVEGTSNPNLYWYRQAAGRGLQLLFYSVGIGQISSEVPQNLSASRPQDRQFILSSKKLLLSDSGFYLCAWSPDRDTQYFGPGTRLTVL.

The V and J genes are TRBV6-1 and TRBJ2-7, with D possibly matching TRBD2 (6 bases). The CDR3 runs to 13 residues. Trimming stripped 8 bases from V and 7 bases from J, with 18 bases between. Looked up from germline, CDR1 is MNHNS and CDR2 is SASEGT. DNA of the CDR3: TGTGCCAGCGAGGCCGGTGCGGGAAGGGAGCAGTACTTC. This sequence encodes CASEAGAGREQYF.

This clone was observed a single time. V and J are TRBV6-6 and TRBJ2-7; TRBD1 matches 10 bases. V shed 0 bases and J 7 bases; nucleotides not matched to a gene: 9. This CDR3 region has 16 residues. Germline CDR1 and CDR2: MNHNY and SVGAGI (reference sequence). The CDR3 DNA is TGTGCCAGCAGTTACTCGGATAGGGACAGGGGACTAGAGCAGTACTTC. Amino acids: CASSYSDRDRGLEQYF.

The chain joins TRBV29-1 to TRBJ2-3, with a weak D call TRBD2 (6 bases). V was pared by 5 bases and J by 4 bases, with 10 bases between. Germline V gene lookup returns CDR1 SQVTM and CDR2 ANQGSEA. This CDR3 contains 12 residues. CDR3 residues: CSVRLESDTQYF. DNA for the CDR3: TGCAGCGTTCGACTAGAGTCAGATACGCAGTATTTT.

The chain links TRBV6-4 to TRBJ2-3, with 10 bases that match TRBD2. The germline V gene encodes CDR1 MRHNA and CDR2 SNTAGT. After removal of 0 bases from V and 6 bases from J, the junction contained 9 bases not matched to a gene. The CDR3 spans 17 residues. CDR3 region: CASSDSTSSGRRDTQYF. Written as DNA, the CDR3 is TGTGCCAGCAGTGACTCGACGTCTAGCGGGAGAAGGGATACGCAGTATTTT.

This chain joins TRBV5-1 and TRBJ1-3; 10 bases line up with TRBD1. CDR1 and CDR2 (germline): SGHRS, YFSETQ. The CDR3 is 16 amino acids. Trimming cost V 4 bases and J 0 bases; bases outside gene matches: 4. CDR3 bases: TGCGCCAGCAGCAGGACAGGGGGTATCTCTGGAAACACCATATATTTT. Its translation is CASSRTGGISGNTIYF.

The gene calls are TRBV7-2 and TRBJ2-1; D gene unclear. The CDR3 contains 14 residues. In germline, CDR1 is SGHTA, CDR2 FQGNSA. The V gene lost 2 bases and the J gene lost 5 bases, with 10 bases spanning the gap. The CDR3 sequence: CASSLSTKDNEQFF. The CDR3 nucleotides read TGTGCCAGCAGCTTAAGTACGAAGGACAATGAGCAGTTCTTC.

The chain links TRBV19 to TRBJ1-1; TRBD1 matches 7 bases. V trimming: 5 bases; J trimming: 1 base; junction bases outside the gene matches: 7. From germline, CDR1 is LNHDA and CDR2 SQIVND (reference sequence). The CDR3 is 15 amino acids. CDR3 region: CASSARQGRNTEAFF. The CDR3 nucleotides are TGTGCCAGTAGTGCCCGACAGGGAAGGAACACTGAAGCTTTCTTT.

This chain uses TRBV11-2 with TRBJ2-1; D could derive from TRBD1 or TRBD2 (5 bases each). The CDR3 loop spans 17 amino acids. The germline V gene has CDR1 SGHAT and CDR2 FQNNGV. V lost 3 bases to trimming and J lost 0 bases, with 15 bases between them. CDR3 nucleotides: TGTGCCAGCAGCTTCCCGGACTGGGGCCTCTCCTACAATGAGCAGTTCTTC. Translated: CASSFPDWGLSYNEQFF.

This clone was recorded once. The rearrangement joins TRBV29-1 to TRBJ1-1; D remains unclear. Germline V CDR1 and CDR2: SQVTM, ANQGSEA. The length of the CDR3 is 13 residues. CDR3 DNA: TGCAGTATGAAAAGGGATTTGAACACTGAAGCTTTCTTT. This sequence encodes CSMKRDLNTEAFF.

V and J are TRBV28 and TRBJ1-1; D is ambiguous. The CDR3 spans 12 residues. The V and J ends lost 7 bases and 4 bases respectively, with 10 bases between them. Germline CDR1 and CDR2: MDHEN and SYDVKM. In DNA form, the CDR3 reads TGTGCCAGCAACTACCAGCCCACTGAAGCTTTCTTT. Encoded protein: CASNYQPTEAFF.

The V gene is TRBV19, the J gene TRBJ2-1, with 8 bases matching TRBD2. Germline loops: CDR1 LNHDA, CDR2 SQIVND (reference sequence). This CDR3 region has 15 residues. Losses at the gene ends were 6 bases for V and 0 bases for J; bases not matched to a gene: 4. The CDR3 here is CASSQGTSSYNEQFF. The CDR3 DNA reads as TGTGCCAGTAGCCAGGGGACTAGCTCCTACAATGAGCAGTTCTTC.

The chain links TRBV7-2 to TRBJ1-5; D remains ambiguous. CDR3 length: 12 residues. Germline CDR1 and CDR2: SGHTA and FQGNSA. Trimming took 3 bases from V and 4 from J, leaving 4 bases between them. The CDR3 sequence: CASSFPNQPQHF. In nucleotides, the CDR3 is TGTGCCAGCAGCTTCCCGAATCAGCCCCAGCATTTT.